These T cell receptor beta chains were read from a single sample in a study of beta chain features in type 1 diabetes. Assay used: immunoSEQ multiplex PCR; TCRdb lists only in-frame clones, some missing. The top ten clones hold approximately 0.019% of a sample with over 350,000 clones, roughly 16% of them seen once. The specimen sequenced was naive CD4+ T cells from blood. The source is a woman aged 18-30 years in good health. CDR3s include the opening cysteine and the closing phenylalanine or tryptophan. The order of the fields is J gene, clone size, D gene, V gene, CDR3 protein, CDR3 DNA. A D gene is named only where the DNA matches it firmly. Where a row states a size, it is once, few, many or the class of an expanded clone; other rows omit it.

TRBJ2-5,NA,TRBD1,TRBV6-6,CASSPYRGQETQYF,TGTGCCAGCAGTCCATACAGGGGTCAAGAGACCCAGTACTTC
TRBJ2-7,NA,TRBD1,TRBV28,CASTPRGQGYEQYF,TGTGCCAGCACCCCTCGGGGACAGGGGTACGAGCAGTACTTC
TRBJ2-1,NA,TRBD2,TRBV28,CASSLGGGNYNEQFF,TGTGCCAGCAGTTTGGGCGGGGGAAACTACAATGAGCAGTTCTTC
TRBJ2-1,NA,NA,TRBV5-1,CASGIVSGPSYNEQFF,TGCGCCAGCGGGATTGTTAGCGGACCCTCCTACAATGAGCAGTTCTTC
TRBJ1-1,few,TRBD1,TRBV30,CAWTGGYTEAFF,TGTGCCTGGACAGGGGGTTACACTGAAGCTTTCTTT
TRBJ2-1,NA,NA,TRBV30,CAFSGYNEQFF,TGTGCCTTTAGCGGCTACAATGAGCAGTTCTTC
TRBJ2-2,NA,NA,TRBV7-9,CAITTWQTNTGELFF,TGTGCCATCACAACTTGGCAGACAAACACCGGGGAGCTGTTTTTT
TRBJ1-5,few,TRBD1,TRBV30,CAWSMDRISNQPQHF,TGTGCCTGGAGTATGGACAGGATTAGCAATCAGCCCCAGCATTTT
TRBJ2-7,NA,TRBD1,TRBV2,CASSENRDSSGGQYF,TGTGCCAGCAGTGAAAACCGGGACAGCTCTGGAGGGCAGTACTTC
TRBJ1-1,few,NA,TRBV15,CATSLDRTNTEAFF,TGTGCCACCAGCCTAGACAGGACGAACACTGAAGCTTTCTTT
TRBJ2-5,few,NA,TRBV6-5,CASRTELTRETQYF,TGTGCCAGCAGAACTGAACTTACTAGGGAGACCCAGTACTTC
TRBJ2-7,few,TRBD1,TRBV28,CASSLWTGLTYEQYF,TGTGCCAGCAGTTTGTGGACAGGGCTCACCTACGAGCAGTACTTC
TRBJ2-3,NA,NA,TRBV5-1,CASSPKGQTQYF,TGCGCCAGCAGCCCCAAAGGACAGACGCAGTATTTT